The 27 T cell receptor beta chains in this list originate from one sample, sequenced in a study of blood T cell repertoires in COVID-19. Some clones are missing from TCRdb's copy, which holds only in-frame ones; the method was immunoSEQ multiplex PCR. The sample records just over 350,000 clones, roughly 87% being singletons. Material for sequencing was PBMCs or T cells enriched from blood (not recorded which). These receptors all come from a woman aged 25 to 45 who had recovered from COVID-19.

This sequence joins TRBV7-2 and TRBJ2-1; 8 bases align to TRBD2. This CDR3 has 14 amino acids. The trim removed 4 bases at V and 9 bases at J, leaving 8 bases unmatched. Germline assignment: CDR1 SGHTA and CDR2 FQGNSA. The CDR3 DNA reads as TGTGCCAGCAGCTCGGGACTAGTCTTTGGTGAGCAGTTCTTC. Encoded protein: CASSSGLVFGEQFF.

The chain combines TRBV27 with TRBJ2-2, with a possible D match to TRBD2 (6 bases). The germline gives CDR1 MNHEY, CDR2 SMNVEV (reference sequence). The CDR3 length is 16 residues. V was pared by 0 bases and J by 7 bases, with 15 bases between. The CDR3 coding sequence is TGTGCCAGCAGTTTATCCAGCGGGTATTTACGCGGGGAGCTGTTTTTT. This codes for CASSLSSGYLRGELFF.

With respect to this clone: The same CDR3 can be traced to other DNA sequences in this sample. This chain joins TRBV9 and TRBJ1-2; 8 nucleotides line up with TRBD1. Per the germline V gene, CDR1 is SGDLS and CDR2 is YYNGEE. The V gene end was trimmed by 2 bases and the J gene end by 3 bases; junction bases not matched to a gene: 0. There are 13 residues in the CDR3. The CDR3 region is CASSVTGDYGYTF. The CDR3 DNA sequence: TGTGCCAGCAGCGTGACAGGGGACTATGGCTACACCTTC.

In its sample, this clone was seen once. The rearrangement joins TRBV7-8 to TRBJ2-3, with 9 bases that match TRBD1. V lost 3 bases and J lost 6; bases outside the gene matches: 7. Germline V gives CDR1 SGHVS, CDR2 FQNEAQ. This CDR3 comprises 15 residues. The CDR3 spells CASSLRDRERDTQYF. The CDR3, as DNA: TGTGCCAGCAGCTTGAGGGACAGGGAGAGGGATACGCAGTATTTT.

The chain couples TRBV7-3 to TRBJ2-1; 12 bases fit TRBD2. V lost 6 bases and J lost 7; bases outside the gene matches: 10. CDR1 and CDR2 (germline): SGHTA, FQGTGA. CDR3 length: 16 residues. The CDR3 DNA reads TGTGCCAGCAGTGGCTCCGGACTAGCGGGGAGGAATGAGCAGTTCTTC. It codes for CASSGSGLAGRNEQFF.

The V gene is TRBV6-5, the J gene TRBJ1-1; D is unclear. Germline CDR1 reads MNHEY; CDR2 reads SVGAGI. The CDR3 loop spans 15 amino acids. V gave up 0 bases and J gave up 5 bases, with 13 bases separating them. CDR3 in amino acids: CASSYSSPVRTEAFF. The CDR3 DNA reads as TGTGCCAGCAGTTACTCGAGTCCAGTGAGGACTGAAGCTTTCTTT.

V and J are TRBV11-1 and TRBJ1-6; D call uncertain. This CDR3 comprises 12 residues. V lost 4 bases, J lost 7 bases, and 5 bases lay in between. From germline, CDR1 is SGHAT and CDR2 FQDESV (reference sequence). The CDR3 region has the DNA TGTGCCAGCAGCTCCTTAAATTCACCCCTCCACTTT. This encodes CASSSLNSPLHF.

To note about this clone: In the same sample, other DNA sequences code for this CDR3. This rearrangement joins TRBV18 to TRBJ1-5, with D unresolved. In germline, CDR1 is KGHSH, CDR2 LQKENI. V was trimmed by 4 bases and J by 4 bases, leaving 8 bases between them. CDR3 length: 13 residues. CDR3 residues: CASSRDKNQPQHF. Written as DNA, the CDR3 is TGTGCCAGCTCACGAGATAAGAATCAGCCCCAGCATTTT.

This clone was counted a single time. The chain recombines TRBV6-5 with TRBJ2-7; D may be TRBD1 (6 bases). The CDR3 length is 13 residues. Germline loops: CDR1 MNHEY, CDR2 SVGAGI. V lost 6 bases, J lost 0 bases, and 9 bases lay in between. The CDR3 loop is CASRTGSSYEQYF. CDR3 bases: TGTGCCAGCAGAACAGGGAGCTCCTACGAGCAGTACTTC.

J is TRBJ1-2 and V is TRBV30; D is possibly TRBD1 (5 bases). The germline gives CDR1 GTSNPN, CDR2 SVGIG (reference sequence). The germline V and J ends were trimmed by 2 bases and 6 bases, with 13 bases remaining between them. CDR3 length: 13 amino acids. The CDR3 reads CAWSRVRGDGYTF. The CDR3 DNA reads TGTGCCTGGAGTAGGGTGCGGGGGGATGGCTACACCTTC. Combining the CDR3 with reference TRBV30 and TRBJ1-2 gives the whole variable domain SQTIHQWPATLVQPVGSPLSLECTVEGTSNPNLYWYRQAAGRGLQLLFYSVGIGQISSEVPQNLSASRPQDRQFILSSKKLLLSDSGFYLCAWSRVRGDGYTFGSGTRLTVV.

The CDR3 loop reads CATRPGTGDYEQYF. The CDR3 coding sequence is TGTGCCACCCGTCCCGGGACAGGGGACTACGAGCAGTACTTC. V and J are TRBV15 and TRBJ2-7; 10 bases are shared with TRBD1. The J segment lost 3 bases and the V segment lost 8 bases, leaving 7 bases of the junction unmatched. The CDR3 totals 14 residues. CDR1 is LNHNV, CDR2 YYDKDF, per germline (reference sequence).

This chain uses TRBV5-1 with TRBJ1-1; 8 nucleotides match TRBD1. The germline CDR1 and CDR2 sequences are SGHRS and YFSETQ. This CDR3 spans 15 amino acids. V lost 7 bases and J lost 1; bases outside the gene matches: 9. The CDR3 DNA is TGCGCCAGCTCCCGGACAGGGATGGGGAACACTGAAGCTTTCTTT. Translated: CASSRTGMGNTEAFF.

The chain uses TRBV27 and TRBJ2-7, with D uncertain. The germline V and J ends were trimmed by 0 bases and 2 bases, with 5 bases remaining between them. This CDR3 contains 13 residues. Germline values: CDR1 MNHEY, CDR2 SMNVEV (reference sequence). The CDR3 spells CASSLSPTYEQYF. The CDR3 DNA follows: TGTGCCAGCAGTTTATCGCCTACCTACGAGCAGTACTTC.

The genes are TRBV9 and TRBJ1-2; D uncertain. This CDR3 has 10 amino acids. Germline V CDR1 and CDR2: SGDLS, YYNGEE. Trimming left V 4 bases short and J 5 bases short, with 3 bases between. The CDR3 sequence is CASSSYGYTF. CDR3 DNA: TGTGCCAGCAGCTCGTATGGCTACACCTTC.

V gene TRBV19 combines with J gene TRBJ1-2; 9 bases line up with TRBD1. V lost 2 bases to trimming and J lost 1 base; unmatched junction nucleotides: 20. The CDR3 is made up of 21 amino acids. The germline V gene has CDR1 LNHDA and CDR2 SQIVND (reference sequence). DNA for the CDR3: TGTGCCAGTAGTATATTCTTCTCCCTAACAGGGGGCGCAGATAATAACTATGGCTACACCTTC. Its translation: CASSIFFSLTGGADNNYGYTF.

In this sample, this clone turned up a few times. J is TRBJ1-5 and V is TRBV28; 7 bases are a match to TRBD1. CDR3 length: 18 residues. The V segment lost 6 bases and the J segment 1 base; nucleotides outside the gene matches: 15. Germline CDR1 is MDHEN and CDR2 is SYDVKM. CDR3 nucleotide sequence: TGTGCCAGCAGAACTTACCCCGGAGGGGGCGGCAGCAATCAGCCCCAGCATTTT. Amino acids: CASRTYPGGGGSNQPQHF.

The rearrangement uses TRBV7-9 and TRBJ1-4, with D uncertain. The CDR3 spans 15 residues. The V end lost 1 base, the J end lost 2 bases, and 8 bases lay between the germline ends. Germline V gene lookup returns CDR1 SEHNR and CDR2 FQNEAQ (reference sequence). CDR3 sequence: CASSLGGGTNEKLFF. The CDR3 bases are TGTGCCAGCAGCTTAGGTGGTGGCACTAATGAAAAACTGTTTTTT.

This rearrangement joins TRBV11-2 to TRBJ1-5; tentatively, D is TRBD1 (6 bases). V lost 0 bases to trimming and J lost 7 bases, with 7 bases between them. In germline, CDR1 is SGHAT, CDR2 FQNNGV. CDR3 length: 13 amino acids. For the CDR3, the DNA is TGTGCCAGCAGCTTAGATGGGGGCCAGCCCCAGCATTTT. The encoded protein is CASSLDGGQPQHF. Supplemented by reference TRBV11-2 and TRBJ1-5, the full variable domain reads EAGVAQSPRYKIIEKRQSVAFWCNPISGHATLYWYQQILGQGPKLLIQFQNNGVVDDSQLPKDRFSAERLKGVDSTLKIQPAKLEDSAVYLCASSLDGGQPQHFGDGTRLSIL.

This clone was detected only once. The chain joins TRBV5-4 to TRBJ2-3, with 12 bases aligning to TRBD2. The junction had 4 bases not matched to a gene; V was cut back by 3 bases and J by 2 bases. Germline V gene sequence: CDR1 SGHNT, CDR2 YYREEE (reference sequence). The CDR3 runs 16 residues. CDR3 nucleotides: TGTGCCAGCAGCTATAGACTAGCGGGGGACACAGATACGCAGTATTTT. This translates into CASSYRLAGDTDTQYF.

The chain couples TRBV11-2 to TRBJ1-1, with D perhaps matching TRBD1 (5 bases). Germline CDR1 reads SGHAT; CDR2 reads FQNNGV. V was shortened by 1 base and J by 1 base, with 16 bases between the two germline ends. There are 17 residues in the CDR3. CDR3 bases: TGTGCCAGCAGCTTAGTGCGGCAGGGAATTGGGAACACTGAAGCTTTCTTT. This encodes CASSLVRQGIGNTEAFF.

This chain uses TRBV2 with TRBJ2-7, with 13 bases aligning to TRBD2. This CDR3 comprises 16 residues. The junction had 3 bases not matched to a gene; V was cut back by 1 base and J by 3 bases. Germline CDR1 reads SNHLY; CDR2 reads FYNNEI. The CDR3 nucleotides read TGTGCCAGCAGTGAAGGGACTAGCGGGAGCGTCTACGAGCAGTACTTC. Encoded protein: CASSEGTSGSVYEQYF.

The rearrangement joins TRBV9 to TRBJ1-1, with D possibly matching TRBD1 (6 bases). The V gene lost 2 bases and the J gene lost 2 bases, with 13 bases spanning the gap. The CDR3 extends over 15 amino acids. Germline V gene lookup returns CDR1 SGDLS and CDR2 YYNGEE. The DNA for the CDR3 is TGTGCCAGCAGCGTTTTTAGGGGGTCTAACACTGAAGCTTTCTTT. Translating it yields CASSVFRGSNTEAFF.

A remark on this clone: The junction differs from germline at one of its ends, possibly a read error. J is TRBJ2-2 and V is TRBV7-7; 11 bases are a match to TRBD1. The CDR3 is 15 residues long. Germline CDR1 reads SSHAT; CDR2 reads FNYEAQ (reference sequence). For the CDR3, the DNA is TGTGCTAGCAGCTCGGGACAGGGGGGCACCGGGGAGCTGTTTTTT. Amino acids: CASSSGQGGTGELFF.

The chain employs TRBV3-1 (or the pseudogene TRBV3-2) and TRBJ2-7; TRBD2 matches 7 bases. In germline, CDR1 is LGHDT, CDR2 YNNKEL (reference sequence). CDR3 length: 14 amino acids. The V segment lost 8 bases and the J segment 4 bases; nucleotides outside the gene matches: 11. CDR3 region: CASGGEGSSYEQYF. The CDR3 DNA reads TGTGCCAGCGGGGGGGAAGGCAGTTCGTACGAGCAGTACTTC.

This clone is a singleton in its sample. This chain connects TRBV27 to TRBJ2-3; D call uncertain. CDR3 length: 13 amino acids. Germline V gives CDR1 MNHEY, CDR2 SMNVEV (reference sequence). Trimming stripped 5 bases from V and 1 base from J, with 7 bases between. The CDR3 nucleotides read TGTGCCAGCAGTCACGCGCGCACAGATACGCAGTATTTT. Residues: CASSHARTDTQYF.

This clone has a handful of counts. The chain combines TRBV4-1 with TRBJ1-1; D is unclear. The V gene lost 1 base and the J gene lost 0 bases, with 6 bases spanning the gap. CDR3 length equals 14 residues. Germline V gene lookup returns CDR1 MGHRA and CDR2 YSYEKL. CDR3 in DNA: TGCGCCAGCAGCCAAGTATACATGAACACTGAAGCTTTCTTT. Translated: CASSQVYMNTEAFF.

This chain joins TRBV6-5 and TRBJ2-2; 9 bases match TRBD1. Per the germline V gene, CDR1 is MNHEY and CDR2 is SVGAGI. The CDR3 has 15 residues. Written as DNA, the CDR3 is TGTGCAGTCGAGGATCGGACAGGGGCCACCGGGGAGCTGTTTTTT. Encoded protein: CAVEDRTGATGELFF.